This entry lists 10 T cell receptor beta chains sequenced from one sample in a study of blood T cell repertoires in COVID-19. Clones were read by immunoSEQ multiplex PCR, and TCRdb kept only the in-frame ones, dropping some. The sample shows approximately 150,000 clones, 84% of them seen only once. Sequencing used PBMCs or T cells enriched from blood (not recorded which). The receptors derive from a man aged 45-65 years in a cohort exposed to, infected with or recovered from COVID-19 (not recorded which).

The CDR3 DNA is TGTGCCAGCAGCTTAGGACTGGGCAGGGGCAGTGGCTACACCTTC. It yields the protein CASSLGLGRGSGYTF. This chain uses TRBV7-2 with TRBJ1-2, with D possibly matching TRBD1 (6 bases). The length of the CDR3 is 15 residues. V was shortened by 1 base and J by 7 bases, with 16 bases between the two germline ends. CDR1 is SGHTA and CDR2 is FQGNSA in the germline V gene.

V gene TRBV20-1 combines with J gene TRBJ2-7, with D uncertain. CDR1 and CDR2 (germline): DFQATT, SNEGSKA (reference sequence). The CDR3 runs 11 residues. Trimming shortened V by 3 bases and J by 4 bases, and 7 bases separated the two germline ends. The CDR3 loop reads CSARSDYEQYF. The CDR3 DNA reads TGCAGTGCTAGGAGCGATTACGAGCAGTACTTC.

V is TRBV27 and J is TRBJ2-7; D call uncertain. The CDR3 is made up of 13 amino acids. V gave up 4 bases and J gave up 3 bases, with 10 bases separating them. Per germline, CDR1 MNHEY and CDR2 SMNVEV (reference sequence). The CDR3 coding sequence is TGTGCCAGCAGTTCTATCCCTCTCTACGAGCAGTACTTC. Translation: CASSSIPLYEQYF.

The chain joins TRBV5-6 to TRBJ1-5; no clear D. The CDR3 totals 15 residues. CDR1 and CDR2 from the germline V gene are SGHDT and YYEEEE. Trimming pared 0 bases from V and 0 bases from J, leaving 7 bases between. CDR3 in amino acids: CASSLGQDSNQPQHF. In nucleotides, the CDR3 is TGTGCCAGCAGCTTGGGGCAGGATAGCAATCAGCCCCAGCATTTT.

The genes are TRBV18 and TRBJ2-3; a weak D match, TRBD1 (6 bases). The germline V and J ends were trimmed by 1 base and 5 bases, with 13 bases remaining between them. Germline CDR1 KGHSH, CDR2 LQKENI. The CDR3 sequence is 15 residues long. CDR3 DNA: TGTGCCAGCTCACCACAGGGGGATGCGAGAGATACGCAGTATTTT. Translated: CASSPQGDARDTQYF.

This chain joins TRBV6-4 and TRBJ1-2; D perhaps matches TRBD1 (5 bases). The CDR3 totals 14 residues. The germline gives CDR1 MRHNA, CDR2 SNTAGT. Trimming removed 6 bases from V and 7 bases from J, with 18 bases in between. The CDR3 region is CASRSVWGESGYTF. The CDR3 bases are TGTGCCAGCAGGTCAGTGTGGGGGGAGTCTGGCTACACCTTC.

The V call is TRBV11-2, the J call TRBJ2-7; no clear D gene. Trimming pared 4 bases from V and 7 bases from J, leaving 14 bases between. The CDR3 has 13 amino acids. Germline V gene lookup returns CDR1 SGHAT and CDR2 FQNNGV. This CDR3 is CASSSDLFTEQYF. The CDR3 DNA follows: TGTGCCAGCAGCTCAGACCTGTTTACAGAGCAGTACTTC.

CDR3 bases: TGCAGCGTTGACAAGGCCAGGGCGGAGTCGGCTTTCTTT. This codes for CSVDKARAESAFF. V usage is TRBV29-1 and J usage is TRBJ1-1; D is perhaps TRBD1 (5 bases). The CDR3 totals 13 residues. V lost 3 bases and J 11 bases, leaving 19 bases between the germline ends. Germline V lookup: CDR1 SQVTM, CDR2 ANQGSEA. The complete variable domain, with remaining parts taken from reference TRBV29-1 and TRBJ1-1, reads SAVISQKPSRDICQRGTSLTIQCQVDSQVTMMFWYRQQPGQSLTLIATANQGSEATYESGFVIDKFPISRPNLTFSTLTVSNMSPEDSSIYLCSVDKARAESAFFGQGTRLTVV.

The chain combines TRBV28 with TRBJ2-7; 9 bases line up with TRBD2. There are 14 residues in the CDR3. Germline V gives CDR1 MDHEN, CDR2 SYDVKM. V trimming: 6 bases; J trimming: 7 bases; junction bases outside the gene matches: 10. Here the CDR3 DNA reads TGTGCCAGCAGCCCTTCTAGCGGGACGGGGGAGCAGTACTTC. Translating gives CASSPSSGTGEQYF.

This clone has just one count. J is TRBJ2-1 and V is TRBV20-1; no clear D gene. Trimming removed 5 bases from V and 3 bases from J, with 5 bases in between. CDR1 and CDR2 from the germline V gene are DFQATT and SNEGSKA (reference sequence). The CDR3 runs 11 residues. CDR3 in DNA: TGCAGTGCTCGTCTCTACAATGAGCAGTTCTTC. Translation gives CSARLYNEQFF.